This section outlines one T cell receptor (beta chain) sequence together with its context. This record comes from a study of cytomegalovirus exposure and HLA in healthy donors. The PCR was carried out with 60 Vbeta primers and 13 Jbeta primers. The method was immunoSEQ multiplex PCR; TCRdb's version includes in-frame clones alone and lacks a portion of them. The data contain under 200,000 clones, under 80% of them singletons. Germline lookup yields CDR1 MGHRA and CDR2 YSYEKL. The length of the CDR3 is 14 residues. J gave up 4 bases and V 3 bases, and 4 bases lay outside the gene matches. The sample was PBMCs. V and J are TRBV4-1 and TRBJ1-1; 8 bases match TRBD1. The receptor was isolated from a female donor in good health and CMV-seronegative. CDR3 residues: CASSHGQGGTEAFF. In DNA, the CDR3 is TGCGCCAGCAGCCACGGACAGGGTGGCACTGAAGCTTTCTTT.